This T cell receptor (beta chain) was identified in a study of blood T cell repertoires in COVID-19 (dated by TCRdb to about 2020). Describing the broader study: Collaborator samples came from the United States, Italy and Spain and covered acute and convalescent phases of COVID-19. The prospective study material was composed of cDNA or gDNA derived from T cells, B-cell-depleted T cells, or PBMCs. Deeply sampled blood TCRbeta repertoires from subjects exposed to, actively infected with, or recovered from COVID-19 were included in the dataset. HLA class I and class II types, where available, came from metadata supplied by the sample provider rather than from assay-based typing. The repertoires were released in a freely available public database meant as a resource for research on the immune response to SARS-CoV-2. The sample metadata nearly always contained a de-identified subject ID, COVID-19 status, age in years and sex. Samples were obtained from the ongoing ImmuneRACE study (first 160 participants) and from about 1,300 subjects provided by 6 global collaborators.

With respect to this clone: Its antigen is not yet known. Per-nucleotide qualities are absent, and no much larger clonotype sits a single base away.

There are 15 amino acids in the CDR3, from cysteine to phenylalanine inclusive. The sequence is cut down to CDR3 DNA, 45 bases in frame from base 1. Clipping removes 3 bases from V and 0 bases from J, with 2 as the unmatched junction base count. The germline V gene (reference sequence) gives CDR1 as SGHNT and CDR2 as YYREEE. At one collaborating source in Seattle, patients were enrolled during active infection and were followed longitudinally through the course of disease. Each collaborating institution followed its own protocols to collect whole blood in K2EDTA tubes. Collaborator samples were shipped for TCRbeta analysis as frozen whole blood, isolated PBMCs, or DNA extracted from either sample type. The investigation overall reported the following: The quantity of clinical and demographic metadata differed by source and by participant and was supplied without curation.

The immunoSEQ Assay, a bias-controlled multiplex PCR, was used to amplify TCRbeta CDR3 regions from genomic DNA. The paper's processing steps were these. Nucleated cell counts per sample were estimated from amplification of reference gene primers within the assay. To quantify the absolute abundance of each unique TCRbeta CDR3 rearrangement, sequence reads were collapsed and filtered. For each sample, productive Simpson clonality was calculated as the square root of Simpson's diversity index over productive rearrangements. TCRdb carries this immuneACCESS record with in-frame sequences only. Its versions omit some clonotypes, under half of them owing to an unresolved V gene in the studies checked, with the rest unexplained. V, J and clone size are those of that table, while D and trimming were read from the DNA. This sample is represented by fewer than 95,000 clones; around 72% of them were singletons. Roughly 4% of the sample lies in the top ten.

Sequenced: peripheral blood. The sequence joins TRBV5-4 to TRBJ2-2, and 7 junctional nucleotides match TRBD1. The receptor's source is an older man with COVID-19, enrolled during active disease. The DNA is as follows: TGTGCCAGCAGCTCGGGACAGACGAACACCGGGGAGCTGTTTTTT. Translated, this gives CASSSGQTNTGELFF.